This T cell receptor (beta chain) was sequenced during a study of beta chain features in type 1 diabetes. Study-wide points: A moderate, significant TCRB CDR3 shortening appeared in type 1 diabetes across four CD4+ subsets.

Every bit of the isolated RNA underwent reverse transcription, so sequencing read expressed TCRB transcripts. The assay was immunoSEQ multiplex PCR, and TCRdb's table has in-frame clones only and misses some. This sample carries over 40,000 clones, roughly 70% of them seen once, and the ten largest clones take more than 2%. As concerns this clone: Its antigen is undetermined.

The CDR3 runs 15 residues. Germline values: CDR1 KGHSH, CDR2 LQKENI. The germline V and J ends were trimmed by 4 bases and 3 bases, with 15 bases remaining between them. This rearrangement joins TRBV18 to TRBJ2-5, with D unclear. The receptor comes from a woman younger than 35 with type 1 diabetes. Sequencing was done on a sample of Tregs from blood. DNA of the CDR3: TGTGCCAGCTCACAATTCGGCCGGAGAAAAGAGACCCAGTACTTC. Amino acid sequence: CASSQFGRRKETQYF.